What follows are 4 T cell receptor beta chains derived from one specimen sequenced in a study of glioma-infiltrating T cells after dendritic cell vaccination. Libraries were prepared by immunoSEQ multiplex PCR; TCRdb keeps only in-frame clonotypes and omits some of them. The sample records 85,000 to 100,000 clones, 75% to 85% being singletons. Time point reported: after dendritic cell vaccination, including at tumor progression/relapse. The sequences come from blood, collected after dendritic cell vaccination. These receptors were obtained from a human donor with glioblastoma.

This clone was observed once. The V call is TRBV21-1, the J call TRBJ2-1; TRBD1, as called in the table, went unchecked against the DNA. TRBV21-1 is described as a pseudogene. This CDR3 is 16 amino acids long. Here the CDR3 DNA reads TGTGCCAGCAGCAAAGAAGGGCAGGGGGAAGCAAATGAGCAGTTCTTC. Protein sequence: CASSKEGQGEANEQFF.

This rearrangement joins TRBV5-1 to TRBJ2-2; D might be TRBD1 (6 bases). The V and J ends lost 1 base and 4 bases respectively, with 11 bases between them. The CDR3 has 15 amino acids. Germline assignment: CDR1 SGHRS and CDR2 YFSETQ. In nucleotides, the CDR3 is TGCGCCAGCAGCTTGAAAGTAGGGGGCACCGGGGAGCTGTTTTTT. This codes for CASSLKVGGTGELFF. Supplemented by reference TRBV5-1 and TRBJ2-2, the full variable domain reads KAGVTQTPRYLIKTRGQQVTLSCSPISGHRSVSWYQQTPGQGLQFLFEYFSETQRNKGNFPGRFSGRQFSNSRSEMNVSTLELGDSALYLCASSLKVGGTGELFFGEGSRLTVL.

The chain uses TRBV6-5 and TRBJ2-7; TRBD2 is a possible D gene (6 bases). V shed 5 bases and J shed 2 bases, with 13 bases lying between them. The V gene's germline CDR1 is MNHEY and CDR2 SVGAGI. The CDR3 is 14 amino acids. DNA for the CDR3: TGTGCCAGCAGTCGGCTAGCGAGCACCTACGAGCAGTACTTC. Amino acids: CASSRLASTYEQYF.

This clone was seen a single time. The chain joins TRBV20-1 to TRBJ1-6; the D is unclear. Trimming pared 6 bases from V and 8 bases from J, leaving 8 bases between. The germline gives CDR1 DFQATT, CDR2 SNEGSKA (reference sequence). The CDR3 loop spans 11 amino acids. CDR3 amino acids: CSASGDSPLHF. The CDR3 DNA follows: TGCAGTGCCAGCGGTGATTCACCCCTCCACTTT.